These T cell receptor beta chains were read from a single sample in a study of control samples from healthy donors and cancer patients. Clones were sequenced by immunoSEQ multiplex PCR, and TCRdb holds only the in-frame ones, with some missing. This sample has some 140,000 clones, with around 92% found just once. Material: PBMCs. The receptors stem from a man in his fifties or sixties with head and neck cancer. CDR3s include the opening cysteine and the closing phenylalanine or tryptophan. D genes are given only for firm matches. The size of a clone is reported for some rows only, either as once, few or many, or as a class for expanded clones.

j_call d_call v_call clone_size cdr3_aa cdr3_nt
TRBJ1-6 - TRBV6-4 - CASSASGLGVSPLHF TGTGCCAGCAGCGCCTCCGGTCTAGGGGTTTCACCCCTCCACTTT
TRBJ2-1 - TRBV3-1/TRBV3-2 - CASSQEGATNEQFF TGTGCCAGCAGCCAAGAAGGGGCTACCAATGAGCAGTTCTTC
TRBJ2-2 - TRBV18 - CASSPDSTGELFF TGTGCCAGCTCACCAGACAGCACCGGGGAGCTGTTTTTT
TRBJ1-5 - TRBV5-6 - CASSLNGYSNQPQHF TGTGCCAGCAGCTTGAACGGTTATAGCAATCAGCCCCAGCATTTT
TRBJ2-1 - TRBV3-1/TRBV3-2 many CASSQDLDLVYNEQFF TGTGCCAGCAGCCAAGACCTGGACTTGGTCTACAATGAGCAGTTCTTC
TRBJ1-3 - TRBV19 - CASSARTLGNTIYF TGTGCCAGTAGTGCCCGGACCTTAGGAAACACCATATATTTT
TRBJ1-4 - TRBV2 - CASSDARANNEKLFF TGTGCCAGCAGTGATGCTAGGGCAAATAATGAAAAACTGTTTTTT
TRBJ2-7 TRBD1 TRBV29-1 - CSVLGQGDSYEQYF TGCAGCGTTTTAGGACAGGGAGACTCCTACGAGCAGTACTTC
TRBJ2-5 TRBD1 TRBV7-9 - CASSSGQQETQYF TGTGCCAGCAGCTCGGGACAGCAAGAGACCCAGTACTTC
TRBJ1-1 TRBD1 TRBV18 - CASSRQGAQGGAEAFF TGTGCCAGCTCGCGACAGGGGGCCCAGGGTGGTGCTGAAGCTTTCTTT
TRBJ1-6 TRBD1 TRBV5-1 once CASTGTADNSPLHF TGCGCCAGCACGGGGACAGCGGATAATTCACCCCTCCACTTT
TRBJ2-1 - TRBV29-1 once CSVEETEYEQFF TGCAGCGTTGAAGAGACCGAGTATGAGCAGTTCTTC
TRBJ2-7 TRBD1 TRBV27 - CASSSTGTGFLYEQYF TGTGCCAGCAGTTCTACCGGGACAGGGTTTCTCTACGAGCAGTACTTC
TRBJ2-1 TRBD2 TRBV5-1 - CASSPGGSGGDEQFF TGCGCCAGCAGCCCCGGGGGTAGCGGGGGAGATGAGCAGTTCTTC
TRBJ2-7 - TRBV7-2 - CASSRPGVKYEQYF TGTGCCAGCAGCCGTCCGGGAGTTAAATACGAGCAGTACTTC
TRBJ2-7 - TRBV5-1 - CASSLGGYPYEQYF TGCGCCAGCAGCTTAGGAGGATACCCCTACGAGCAGTACTTC
TRBJ2-5 - TRBV28 - CASSPAGVSETQYF TGTGCCAGCAGCCCCGCAGGGGTATCAGAGACCCAGTACTTC
TRBJ2-2 - TRBV7-9 - CASTHRFGNTGELFF TGTGCCAGCACCCACAGGTTCGGGAACACCGGGGAGCTGTTTTTT
TRBJ2-7 - TRBV28 once CASSLYNRQLVSYEQYF TGTGCCAGCAGTTTATATAACAGACAGTTGGTTTCCTACGAGCAGTACTTC
TRBJ2-3 - TRBV7-6 - CASSPEGTLTDTQYF TGTGCCAGCAGCCCCGAGGGGACCCTCACAGATACGCAGTATTTT
TRBJ2-1 - TRBV4-1 - CASSPPPASSYNEQFF TGCGCCAGCAGCCCGCCGCCGGCCAGCTCCTACAATGAGCAGTTCTTC
TRBJ2-7 TRBD1 TRBV27 once CASSYTGGLTYEQYF TGTGCCAGCAGTTACACAGGGGGACTTACGTACGAGCAGTACTTC
TRBJ2-1 - TRBV5-1 - CASSPLGRSNEQFF TGCGCCAGCAGCCCCCTGGGGAGGTCGAATGAGCAGTTCTTC